This TCR beta chain was captured by sequencing in a study of tissue T cells after allogeneic stem cell transplantation. Time point indicated: mouse harvest day 7 after allogeneic transplant. Mouse grafts combined 10^7 T-cell-depleted bone marrow cells with 10^6 splenic CD5+ T cells. The repertoire was sequenced with immunoSEQ multiplex PCR; TCRdb's copy has only in-frame clones and lacks some. Of about 10,000 clones listed, 35% to 55% were seen once; the top ten hold 1.3% to 1.5%. Germline-derived CDR1 and CDR2 are KGHPV and FQNQEV (reference sequence). Trimming took 4 bases from V and 2 from J, leaving 4 bases between them. CDR3 length: 12 residues. This clone was seen a few times. All gene names here are mouse names. The read comes to an end 1 residue before the CDR3 does, leaving the germline J gene to fill in the end.

This chain joins TRBV26 and TRBJ2-5; D gene uncertain. Sequencing was carried out using skin. This receptor was obtained from a female BALB/c mouse given C57BL/6 T cells with graft-versus-host disease after an allogeneic hematopoietic cell transplant. The CDR3 bases that were read are TGTGCCAGCAGTCAGTTCCAAGACACCCAGTAC. It encodes CASSQFQDTQY. The whole CDR3 protein is CASSQFQDTQYF.